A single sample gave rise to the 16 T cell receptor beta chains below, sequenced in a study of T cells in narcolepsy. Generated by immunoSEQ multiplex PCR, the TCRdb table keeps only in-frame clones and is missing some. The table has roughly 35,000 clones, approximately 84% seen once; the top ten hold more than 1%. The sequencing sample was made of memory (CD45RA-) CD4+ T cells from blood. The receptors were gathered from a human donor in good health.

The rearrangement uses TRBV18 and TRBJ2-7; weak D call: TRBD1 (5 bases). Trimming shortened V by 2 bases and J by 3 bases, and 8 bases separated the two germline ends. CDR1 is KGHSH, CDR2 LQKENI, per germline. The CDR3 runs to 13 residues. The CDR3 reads CASSPKGDYEQYF. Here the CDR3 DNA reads TGTGCCAGCTCACCAAAAGGGGACTACGAGCAGTACTTC.

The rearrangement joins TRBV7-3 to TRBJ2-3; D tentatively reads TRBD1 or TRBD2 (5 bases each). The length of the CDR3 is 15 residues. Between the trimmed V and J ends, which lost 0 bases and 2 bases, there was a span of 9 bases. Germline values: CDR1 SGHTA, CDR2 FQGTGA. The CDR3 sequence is CASSLTGRLTDTQYF. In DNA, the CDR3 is TGTGCCAGCAGCTTAACGGGACGTCTCACAGATACGCAGTATTTT.

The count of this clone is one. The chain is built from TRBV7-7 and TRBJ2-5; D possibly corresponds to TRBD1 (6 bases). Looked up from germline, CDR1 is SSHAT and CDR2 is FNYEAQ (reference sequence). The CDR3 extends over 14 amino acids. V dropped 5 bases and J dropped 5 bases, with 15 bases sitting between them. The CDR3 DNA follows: TGTGCCAGCAGCACCCAGGGGAGTGGGGAGACCCAGTACTTC. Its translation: CASSTQGSGETQYF.

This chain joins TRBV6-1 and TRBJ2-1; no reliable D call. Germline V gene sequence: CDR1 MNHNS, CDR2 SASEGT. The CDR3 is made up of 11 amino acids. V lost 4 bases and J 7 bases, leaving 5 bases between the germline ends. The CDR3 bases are TGTGCCAGCAGTGCGTCGAATGAGCAGTTCTTC. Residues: CASSASNEQFF.

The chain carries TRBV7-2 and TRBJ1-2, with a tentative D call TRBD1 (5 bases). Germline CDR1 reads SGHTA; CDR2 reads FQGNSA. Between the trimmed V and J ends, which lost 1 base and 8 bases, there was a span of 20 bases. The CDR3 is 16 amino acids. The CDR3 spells CASSLEGSGRRGGYTF. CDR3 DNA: TGTGCCAGCAGCTTAGAGGGGTCAGGCCGCCGCGGGGGCTACACCTTC.

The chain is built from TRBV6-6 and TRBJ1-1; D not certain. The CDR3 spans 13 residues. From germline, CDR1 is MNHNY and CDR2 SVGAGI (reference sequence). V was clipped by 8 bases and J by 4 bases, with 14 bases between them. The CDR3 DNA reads TGTGCCAGCTCCAGAGGGTTGGGCACTGAAGCTTTCTTT. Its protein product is CASSRGLGTEAFF.

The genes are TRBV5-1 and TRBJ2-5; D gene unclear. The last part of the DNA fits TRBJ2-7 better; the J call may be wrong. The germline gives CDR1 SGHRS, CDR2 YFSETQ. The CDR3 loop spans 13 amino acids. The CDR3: CASSQGLRNEQYF. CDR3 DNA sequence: TGCGCCAGCAGCCAAGGGCTCCGGAACGAGCAGTACTTC.

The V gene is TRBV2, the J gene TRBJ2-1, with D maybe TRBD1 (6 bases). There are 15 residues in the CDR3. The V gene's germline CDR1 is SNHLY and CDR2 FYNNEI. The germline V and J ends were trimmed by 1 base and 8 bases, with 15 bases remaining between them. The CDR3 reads CASSEEAGAGYEQFF. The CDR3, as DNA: TGTGCCAGCAGTGAAGAGGCAGGGGCAGGATATGAGCAGTTCTTC.

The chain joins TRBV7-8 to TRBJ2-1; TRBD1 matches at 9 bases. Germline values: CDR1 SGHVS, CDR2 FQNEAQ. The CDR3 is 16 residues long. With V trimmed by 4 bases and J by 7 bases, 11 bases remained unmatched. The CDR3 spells CASSSPGTGKVNEQFF. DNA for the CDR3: TGTGCCAGCAGCTCCCCCGGGACAGGGAAGGTGAATGAGCAGTTCTTC.

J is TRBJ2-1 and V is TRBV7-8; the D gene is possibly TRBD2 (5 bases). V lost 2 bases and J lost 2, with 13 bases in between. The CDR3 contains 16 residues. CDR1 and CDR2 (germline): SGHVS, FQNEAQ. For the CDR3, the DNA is TGTGCCAGCAGCTTAAGTCGGGGAGCGGCCTACAATGAGCAGTTCTTC. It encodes CASSLSRGAAYNEQFF.

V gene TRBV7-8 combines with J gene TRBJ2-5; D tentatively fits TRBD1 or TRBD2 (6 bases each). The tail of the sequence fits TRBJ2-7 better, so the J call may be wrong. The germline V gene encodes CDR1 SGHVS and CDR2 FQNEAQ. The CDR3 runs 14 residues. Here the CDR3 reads CASSLGGYTYEQYF. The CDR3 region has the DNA TGTGCCAGCAGCCTCGGGGGCTATACCTACGAGCAGTACTTC.

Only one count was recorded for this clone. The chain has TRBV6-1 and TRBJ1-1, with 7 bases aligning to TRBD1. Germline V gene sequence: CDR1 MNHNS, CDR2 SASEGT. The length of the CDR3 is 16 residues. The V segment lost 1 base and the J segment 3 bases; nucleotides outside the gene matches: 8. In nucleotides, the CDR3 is TGTGCCAGCAGTGAAGTAACAGGGAGGGGGCACACTGAAGCTTTCTTT. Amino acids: CASSEVTGRGHTEAFF.

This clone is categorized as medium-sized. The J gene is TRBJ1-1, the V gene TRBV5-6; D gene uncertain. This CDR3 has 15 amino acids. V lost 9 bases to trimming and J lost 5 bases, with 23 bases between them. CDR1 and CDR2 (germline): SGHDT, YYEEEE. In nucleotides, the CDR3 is TGTGCCACCGAAGTTAGGGCCTTAACTGGGACTGAAGCTTTCTTT. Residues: CATEVRALTGTEAFF.

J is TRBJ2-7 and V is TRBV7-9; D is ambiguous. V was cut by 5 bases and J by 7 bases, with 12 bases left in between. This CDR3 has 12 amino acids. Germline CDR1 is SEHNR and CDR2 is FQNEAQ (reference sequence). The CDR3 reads CASSPVGNEQYF. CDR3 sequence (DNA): TGTGCCAGCAGCCCAGTGGGTAATGAGCAGTACTTC.

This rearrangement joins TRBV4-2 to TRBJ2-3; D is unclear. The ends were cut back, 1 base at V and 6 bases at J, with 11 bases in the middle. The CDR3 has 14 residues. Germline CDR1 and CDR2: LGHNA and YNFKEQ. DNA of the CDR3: TGTGCCAGCAGCCAAGGAGGTAGTGTGGATACGCAGTATTTT. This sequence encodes CASSQGGSVDTQYF.

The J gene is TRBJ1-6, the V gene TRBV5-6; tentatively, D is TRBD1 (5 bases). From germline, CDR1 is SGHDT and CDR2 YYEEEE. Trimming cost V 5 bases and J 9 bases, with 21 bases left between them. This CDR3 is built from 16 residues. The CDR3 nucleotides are TGTGCCAGCAGGATAAGAGGCGGGGGGATAGGTTCACCCCTCCACTTT. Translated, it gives CASRIRGGGIGSPLHF.